This T cell receptor (beta chain) was sequenced in a study of cytomegalovirus exposure and HLA in healthy donors. A note on this clone: The antigen remains unidentified.

The CDR3 consists of 13 residues. The V end was cut by 7 bases, the J end by 8 bases, with 17 bases between. Germline V gene lookup returns CDR1 SGHAT and CDR2 FQNNGV. It was with 60 Vbeta and 13 Jbeta primers that the PCR ran. Method: immunoSEQ multiplex PCR; TCRdb's copy keeps in-frame clones and lacks some. The table lists about 190,000 clones, approximately 87% of them singletons. Study-level results: It was likely that a cluster of highly shared sequence variants was a sequencing artifact. A later analysis reportedly found that, within productive TCRs, an Asian-associated ancestry cluster had fewer N-insertions than the mean observed across the roughly 700 donors. As a later analysis revealed, the rate of TCR association differed by HLA locus, with DRB1 most and HLA-C fewest.

The genes are TRBV11-2 and TRBJ1-2; the D gene is possibly TRBD1 (6 bases). Sequencing was done on a sample of PBMCs. This receptor was identified in a man aged 30 to 45 in good health and CMV-seronegative. CDR3 protein: CASTSRGARGYTF. The CDR3 nucleotides are TGTGCCAGCACCTCCCGGGGGGCGAGGGGCTACACCTTC.